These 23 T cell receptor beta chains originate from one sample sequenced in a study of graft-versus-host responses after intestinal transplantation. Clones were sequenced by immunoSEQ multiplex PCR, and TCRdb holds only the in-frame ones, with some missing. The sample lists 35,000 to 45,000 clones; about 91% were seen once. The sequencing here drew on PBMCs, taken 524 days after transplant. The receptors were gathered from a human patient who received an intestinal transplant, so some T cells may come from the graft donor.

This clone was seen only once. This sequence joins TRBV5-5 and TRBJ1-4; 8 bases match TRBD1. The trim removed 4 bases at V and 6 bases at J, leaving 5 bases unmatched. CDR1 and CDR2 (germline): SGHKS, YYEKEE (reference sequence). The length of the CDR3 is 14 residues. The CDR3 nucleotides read TGTGCCAGCAGCCAGGGACAGGTTGATGAAAAACTGTTTTTT. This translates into CASSQGQVDEKLFF.

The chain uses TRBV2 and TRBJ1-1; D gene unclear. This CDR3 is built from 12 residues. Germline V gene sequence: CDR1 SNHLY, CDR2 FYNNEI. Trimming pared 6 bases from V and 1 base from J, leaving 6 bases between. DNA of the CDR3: TGTGCCAGCAGCAACTCGAACACTGAAGCTTTCTTT. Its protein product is CASSNSNTEAFF.

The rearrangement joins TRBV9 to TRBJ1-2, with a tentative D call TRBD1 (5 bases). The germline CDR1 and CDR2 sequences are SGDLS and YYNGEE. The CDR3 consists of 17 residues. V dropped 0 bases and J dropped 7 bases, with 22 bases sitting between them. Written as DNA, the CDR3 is TGTGCCAGCAGCGTAGCGGTATTCGAGGCAGGGAGACGTGGCTACACCTTC. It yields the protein CASSVAVFEAGRRGYTF.

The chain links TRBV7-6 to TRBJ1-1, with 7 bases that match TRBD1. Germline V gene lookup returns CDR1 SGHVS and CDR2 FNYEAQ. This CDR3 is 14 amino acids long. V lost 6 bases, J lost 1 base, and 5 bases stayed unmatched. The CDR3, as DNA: TGTGCCAGCAGTAACGACAGGGAGAACACTGAAGCTTTCTTT. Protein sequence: CASSNDRENTEAFF.

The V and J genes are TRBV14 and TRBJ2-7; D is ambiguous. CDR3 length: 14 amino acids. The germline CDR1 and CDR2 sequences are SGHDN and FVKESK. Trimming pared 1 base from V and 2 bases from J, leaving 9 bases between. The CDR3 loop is CASSQAETTYEQYF. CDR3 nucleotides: TGTGCCAGCAGCCAAGCCGAAACGACCTACGAGCAGTACTTC.

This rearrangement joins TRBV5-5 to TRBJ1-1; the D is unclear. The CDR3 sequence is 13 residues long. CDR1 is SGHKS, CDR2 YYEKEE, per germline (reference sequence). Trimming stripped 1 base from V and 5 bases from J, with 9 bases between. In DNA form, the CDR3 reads TGTGCCAGCAGCTTGTCCTATGGGACTGAAGCTTTCTTT. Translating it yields CASSLSYGTEAFF.

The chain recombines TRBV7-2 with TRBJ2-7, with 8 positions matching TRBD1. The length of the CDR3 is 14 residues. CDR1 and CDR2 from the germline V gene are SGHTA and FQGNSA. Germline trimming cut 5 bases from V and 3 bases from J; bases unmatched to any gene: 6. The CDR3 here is CASSPRQGHYEQYF. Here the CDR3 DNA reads TGTGCCAGCAGCCCTCGACAGGGGCACTACGAGCAGTACTTC.

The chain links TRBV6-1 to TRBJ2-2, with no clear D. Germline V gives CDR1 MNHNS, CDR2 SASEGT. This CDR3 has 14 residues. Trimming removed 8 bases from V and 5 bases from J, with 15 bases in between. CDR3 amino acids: CASSAMFRTGELFF. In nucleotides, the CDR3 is TGTGCCAGCTCCGCGATGTTCAGGACCGGGGAGCTGTTTTTT.

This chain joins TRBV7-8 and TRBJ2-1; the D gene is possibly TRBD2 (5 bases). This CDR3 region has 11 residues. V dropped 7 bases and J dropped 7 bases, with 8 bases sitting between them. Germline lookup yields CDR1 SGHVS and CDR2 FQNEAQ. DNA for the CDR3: TGTGCCAGCACCCCGGGAAATGAGCAGTTCTTC. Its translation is CASTPGNEQFF. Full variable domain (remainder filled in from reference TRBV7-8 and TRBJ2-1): GAGVSQSPRYKVAKRGQDVALRCDPISGHVSLFWYQQALGQGPEFLTYFQNEAQLDKSGLPSDRFFAERPEGSVSTLKIQRTQQEDSAVYLCASTPGNEQFFGPGTRLTVL.

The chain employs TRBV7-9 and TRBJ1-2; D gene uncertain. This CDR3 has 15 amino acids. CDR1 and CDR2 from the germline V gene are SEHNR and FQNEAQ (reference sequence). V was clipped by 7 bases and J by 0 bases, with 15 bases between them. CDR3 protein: CASTLGGSSNYGYTF. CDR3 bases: TGTGCCAGCACCCTAGGCGGGTCCTCTAACTATGGCTACACCTTC.

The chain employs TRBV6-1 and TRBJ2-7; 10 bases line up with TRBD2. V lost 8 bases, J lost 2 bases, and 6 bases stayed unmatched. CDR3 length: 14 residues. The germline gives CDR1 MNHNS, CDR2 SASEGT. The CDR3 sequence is CASHHSGRTYEQYF. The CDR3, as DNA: TGTGCCAGCCATCATAGCGGGAGGACCTACGAGCAGTACTTC.

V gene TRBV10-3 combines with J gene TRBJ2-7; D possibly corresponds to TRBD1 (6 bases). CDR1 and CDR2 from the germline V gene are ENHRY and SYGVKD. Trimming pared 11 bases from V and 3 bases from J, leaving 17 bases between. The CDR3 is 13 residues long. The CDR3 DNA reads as TGTGCCGCCCAGGACAGAGTTGGCTACGAGCAGTACTTC. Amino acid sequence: CAAQDRVGYEQYF.

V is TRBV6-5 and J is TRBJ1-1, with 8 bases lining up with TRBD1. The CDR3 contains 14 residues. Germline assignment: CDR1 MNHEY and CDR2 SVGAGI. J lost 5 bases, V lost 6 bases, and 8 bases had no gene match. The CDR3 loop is CASRTDRELTEAFF. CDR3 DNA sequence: TGTGCCAGCAGAACGGACAGGGAATTGACTGAAGCTTTCTTT.

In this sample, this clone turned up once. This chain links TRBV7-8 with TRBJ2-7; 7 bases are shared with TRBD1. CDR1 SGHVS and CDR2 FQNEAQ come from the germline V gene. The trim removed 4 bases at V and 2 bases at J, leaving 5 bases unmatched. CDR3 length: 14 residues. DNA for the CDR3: TGTGCCAGCAGCTCCCGACAGGGAACCTACGAGCAGTACTTC. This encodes CASSSRQGTYEQYF.

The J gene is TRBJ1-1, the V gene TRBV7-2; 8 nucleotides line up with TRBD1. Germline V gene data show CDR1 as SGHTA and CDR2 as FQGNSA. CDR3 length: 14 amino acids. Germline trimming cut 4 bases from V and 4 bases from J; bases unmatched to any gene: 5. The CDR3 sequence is CASSSDGQGTEAFF. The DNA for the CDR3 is TGTGCCAGCAGCTCAGATGGACAGGGCACTGAAGCTTTCTTT.

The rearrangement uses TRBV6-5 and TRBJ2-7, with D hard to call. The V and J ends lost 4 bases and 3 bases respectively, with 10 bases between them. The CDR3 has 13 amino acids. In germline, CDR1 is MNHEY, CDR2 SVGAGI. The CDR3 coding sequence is TGTGCCAGCAGTTTGAGCCGGGTCTACGAGCAGTACTTC. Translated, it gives CASSLSRVYEQYF.

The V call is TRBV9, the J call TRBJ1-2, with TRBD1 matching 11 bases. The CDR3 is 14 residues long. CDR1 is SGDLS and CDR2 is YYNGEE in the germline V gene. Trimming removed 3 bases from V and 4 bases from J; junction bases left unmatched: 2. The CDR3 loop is CASSAGTGGYGYTF. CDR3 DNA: TGTGCCAGCAGCGCCGGGACAGGGGGCTATGGCTACACCTTC.

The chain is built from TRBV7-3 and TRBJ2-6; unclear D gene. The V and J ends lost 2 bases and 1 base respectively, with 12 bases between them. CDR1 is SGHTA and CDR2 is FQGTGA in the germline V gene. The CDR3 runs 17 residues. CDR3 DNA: TGTGCCAGCAGCTTAGGGGTCCCCGCATCTGGGGCCAACGTCCTGACTTTC. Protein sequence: CASSLGVPASGANVLTF.

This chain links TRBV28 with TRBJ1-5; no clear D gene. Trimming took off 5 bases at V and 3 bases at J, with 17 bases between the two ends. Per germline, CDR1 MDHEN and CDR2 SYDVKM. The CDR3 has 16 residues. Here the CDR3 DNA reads TGTGCCAGCAGTCCGTCGCGGGTCGGGAACAATCAGCCCCAGCATTTT. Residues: CASSPSRVGNNQPQHF.

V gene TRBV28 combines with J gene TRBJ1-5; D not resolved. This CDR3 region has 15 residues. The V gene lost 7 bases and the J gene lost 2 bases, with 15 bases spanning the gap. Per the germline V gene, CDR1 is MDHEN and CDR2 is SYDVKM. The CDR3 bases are TGTGCCAGCACCTTCGTTCGGGGAGGCAATCAGCCCCAGCATTTT. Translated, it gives CASTFVRGGNQPQHF.

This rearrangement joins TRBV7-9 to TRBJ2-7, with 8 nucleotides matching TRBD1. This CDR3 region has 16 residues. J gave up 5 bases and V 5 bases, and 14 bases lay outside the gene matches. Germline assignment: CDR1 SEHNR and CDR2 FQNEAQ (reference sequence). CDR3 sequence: CASSLLRGQAEHEQYF. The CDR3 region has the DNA TGTGCCAGCAGCCTACTAAGGGGACAGGCGGAACACGAGCAGTACTTC.

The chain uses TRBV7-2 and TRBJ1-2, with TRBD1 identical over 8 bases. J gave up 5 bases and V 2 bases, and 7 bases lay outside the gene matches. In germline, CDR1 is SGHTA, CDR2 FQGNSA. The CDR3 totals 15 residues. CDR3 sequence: CASSLTWGQVYGYTF. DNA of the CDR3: TGTGCCAGCAGCTTAACCTGGGGACAGGTTTATGGCTACACCTTC. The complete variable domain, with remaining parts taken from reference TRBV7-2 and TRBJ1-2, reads GAGVSQSPSNKVTEKGKDVELRCDPISGHTALYWYRQSLGQGLEFLIYFQGNSAPDKSGLPSDRFSAERTGGSVSTLTIQRTQQEDSAVYLCASSLTWGQVYGYTFGSGTRLTVV.

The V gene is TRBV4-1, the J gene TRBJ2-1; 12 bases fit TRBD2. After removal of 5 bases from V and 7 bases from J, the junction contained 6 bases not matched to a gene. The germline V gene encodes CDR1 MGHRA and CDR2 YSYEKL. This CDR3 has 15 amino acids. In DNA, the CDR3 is TGCGCCAGCAGCTTTAGACTAGCGGGAGCAAATGAGCAGTTCTTC. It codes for CASSFRLAGANEQFF.